This passage covers 26 T cell receptor beta chains from one sample sequenced in a study of identical twins. TCRdb re-derived calls from the 5' RACE reads in MiXCR, one entry per CDR3 protein. This table has some 1,600,000 distinct CDR3 sequences, around 33% appearing once. The sequenced sample was cord blood. All receptors derive from a newborn girl in good health.

CDR3 residues: CASSLAGGGTKETQYF. The CDR3 nucleotides read TGTGCCAGCAGCTTAGCTGGGGGCGGTACTAAAGAGACCCAGTACTTC. The V call is TRBV7-2, the J call TRBJ2-7; weak D call: TRBD1 (6 bases). The closer fit of TRBJ2-5 to the DNA end suggests the J call may be wrong. Germline CDR1 is SGHTA and CDR2 is FQGNSA. The CDR3 is 16 amino acids.

This clonotype was found a few times. The gene calls are TRBV29-1 and TRBJ2-1, with D possibly matching TRBD1 (6 bases). From germline, CDR1 is SQVTM and CDR2 ANQGSEA. V shed 4 bases and J shed 5 bases, with 12 bases lying between them. The CDR3 is 13 residues long. In DNA, the CDR3 is TGCAGCGTTGTTGGGACACTTAACAATGAGCAGTTCTTC. Its translation: CSVVGTLNNEQFF.

About this clonotype: A much larger clonotype is one base distant, so this may be a read error. The J gene is TRBJ2-7, the V gene TRBV6-5, with TRBD2 matching 9 bases. This CDR3 spans 16 amino acids. With 0 bases clipped from V and 7 bases from J, the junction kept 10 bases outside the gene matches. Germline CDR1 reads MNHEY; CDR2 reads SVGAGI. CDR3 bases: TGTGCCAGCAGTTACTCGCTGATAGCGGGAGAGTGGGAGCAGTACTTC. It codes for CASSYSLIAGEWEQYF.

The genes are TRBV2 and TRBJ2-1; D ambiguous. Germline CDR1 reads SNHLY; CDR2 reads FYNNEI. The CDR3 is 13 residues long. V dropped 2 bases and J dropped 7 bases, with 9 bases sitting between them. The DNA for the CDR3 is TGTGCCAGCAGTGAAAGGGTTGGGAATGAGCAGTTCTTC. It translates to CASSERVGNEQFF.

The chain links TRBV7-2 to TRBJ2-7, with 9 positions matching TRBD2. The J segment lost 2 bases and the V segment lost 1 base, leaving 6 bases of the junction unmatched. This CDR3 has 16 residues. CDR1 and CDR2 from the germline V gene are SGHTA and FQGNSA. The CDR3 is CASSLVPSGITYEQYF. For the CDR3, the DNA is TGTGCCAGCAGCTTAGTGCCTAGCGGGATAACCTACGAGCAGTACTTC.

The chain couples TRBV21-1 to TRBJ2-3; the D call of TRBD2 is as the table states it, not checked on the DNA. TRBV21-1 is a pseudogene locus. The CDR3 loop spans 20 amino acids. CDR3 bases: TGTGCCAGCAGCAAAGGAGGACCAGGACTAGCGGGAGGGGAAACAGATACGCAGTATTTT. Translating it yields CASSKGGPGLAGGETDTQYF.

This clonotype has more than one count but fewer than ten. This rearrangement joins TRBV27 to TRBJ2-5; D is undetermined. Trimming shortened V by 2 bases and J by 1 base, and 11 bases separated the two germline ends. The CDR3 runs 15 residues. The germline V gene has CDR1 MNHEY and CDR2 SMNVEV (reference sequence). The CDR3, as DNA: TGTGCCAGCAGTTTAATTGGCCGGGTCCAAGAGACCCAGTACTTC. As protein: CASSLIGRVQETQYF.

This clonotype was recorded a few times. The V call is TRBV5-1, the J call TRBJ2-5; 11 positions match TRBD2. With 4 bases clipped from V and 11 bases from J, the junction kept 13 bases outside the gene matches. The CDR3 is 15 residues long. The germline CDR1 and CDR2 sequences are SGHRS and YFSETQ. The CDR3 coding sequence is TGCGCCAGCAGCCTGGGACTAGCGGACCACAATGAGCAGTACTTC. It encodes CASSLGLADHNEQYF.

The chain couples TRBV5-1 to TRBJ1-2, with 9 bases identical to TRBD1. Trimming at V came to 0 bases and at J to 2 bases, leaving 5 bases not matched to a gene. The germline gives CDR1 SGHRS, CDR2 YFSETQ. This CDR3 region has 16 residues. Written as DNA, the CDR3 is TGCGCCAGCAGCTTGGGGGGAACAGGGGGCAACTATGGCTACACCTTC. Its translation: CASSLGGTGGNYGYTF.

This clonotype was seen more than once but under ten times. This chain uses TRBV9 with TRBJ2-5, with unresolved D. The CDR3 loop spans 18 amino acids. Between the trimmed V and J ends, which lost 1 base and 2 bases, there was a span of 21 bases. Germline V lookup: CDR1 SGDLS, CDR2 YYNGEE. The chain's CDR3 is CASSVTPPASLLQETQYF. CDR3 sequence (DNA): TGTGCCAGCAGCGTAACCCCGCCGGCGAGTCTACTTCAAGAGACCCAGTACTTC.

This clonotype was observed many times. The V gene is TRBV11-2, the J gene TRBJ2-1; unclear D gene. The CDR3 covers 14 residues. The V gene's germline CDR1 is SGHAT and CDR2 FQNNGV. V dropped 5 bases and J dropped 1 base, with 9 bases sitting between them. In DNA, the CDR3 is TGTGCCAGCAGCCTTAGTATGTCCTACAATGAGCAGTTCTTC. This gives the protein CASSLSMSYNEQFF.

The chain couples TRBV20-1 to TRBJ2-7, with D tentatively TRBD2 (6 bases). Germline CDR1 is DFQATT and CDR2 is SNEGSKA (reference sequence). V lost 6 bases to trimming and J lost 4 bases, with 19 bases between them. The CDR3 is 14 residues long. For the CDR3, the DNA is TGCAGTGCCGAGAGGGAGCGGGTTGATTACGAGCAGTACTTC. This encodes CSAERERVDYEQYF.

This clonotype was seen only a few times. The J gene is TRBJ2-3, the V gene TRBV11-2; possibly TRBD2 for D (6 bases). The CDR3 consists of 14 residues. V dropped 5 bases and J dropped 3 bases, with 12 bases sitting between them. Looked up from germline, CDR1 is SGHAT and CDR2 is FQNNGV. In DNA form, the CDR3 reads TGTGCCAGCAGCGTCAGACTAGTAACAGATACGCAGTATTTT. Encoded protein: CASSVRLVTDTQYF.

This clonotype was recorded a few times. CDR3 residues: CASSLIQGAFF. The CDR3 DNA follows: TGTGCCAGCAGCTTGATACAGGGAGCTTTCTTT. This chain joins TRBV7-2 and TRBJ1-1; weak D call: TRBD1 (6 bases). V was pared by 3 bases and J by 10 bases, with 9 bases between. Germline CDR1 is SGHTA and CDR2 is FQGNSA. The CDR3 is 11 amino acids.

The J gene is TRBJ2-6, the V gene TRBV20-1, with D possibly TRBD2 on 5 matching bases. V was shortened by 6 bases and J by 4 bases, with 16 bases between the two germline ends. Germline-derived CDR1 and CDR2 are DFQATT and SNEGSKA (reference sequence). The CDR3 sequence is 15 residues long. The CDR3 sequence is CSAPQWTPGANVLTF. DNA for the CDR3: TGCAGTGCCCCCCAATGGACTCCGGGGGCCAACGTCCTGACTTTC.

Comment on this clonotype: Compared with germline, one end of the junction differs, possibly owing to a read error. This rearrangement joins TRBV6-6 to TRBJ2-1; 9 nucleotides agree with TRBD2. Germline V gene lookup returns CDR1 MNHNY and CDR2 SVGAGI (reference sequence). The CDR3 runs to 15 residues. This CDR3 is CAGRAAGGIHNEQFF. CDR3 nucleotides: TGTGCCGGCAGGGCGGCGGGGGGGATACACAATGAGCAGTTCTTC.

The gene calls are TRBV11-2 and TRBJ1-5; 8 bases fit TRBD1. The CDR3 totals 17 residues. V shed 3 bases, J shed 1 base, and the junction held 8 bases outside the gene matches. Per the germline V gene, CDR1 is SGHAT and CDR2 is FQNNGV. CDR3 DNA: TGTGCCAGCAGCTTTGCAGGGGGCTCAGGGAGCAATCAGCCCCAGCATTTT. Protein: CASSFAGGSGSNQPQHF.

The chain joins TRBV3-1 to TRBJ2-7; either TRBD1 or TRBD2 may fit D (5 bases each). Germline V CDR1 and CDR2: LGHDT, YNNKEL (reference sequence). V gave up 3 bases and J gave up 3 bases, with 12 bases separating them. The CDR3 covers 14 residues. The DNA of the CDR3 is TGTGCCAGCAGCCATGGGGACCGTTACTACGAGCAGTACTTC. It encodes CASSHGDRYYEQYF.

In its sample, this clonotype was seen a few times. This chain connects TRBV4-1 to TRBJ2-7; 7 positions match TRBD1. Germline lookup yields CDR1 MGHRA and CDR2 YSYEKL. Unmatched junction bases numbered 15, after V lost 5 bases and J lost 2 bases. This CDR3 has 17 amino acids. CDR3 bases: TGCGCCAGCAGCGCTCGCTGGGGCAGGGACAGCGCCTACGAGCAGTACTTC. It codes for CASSARWGRDSAYEQYF.

The sample holds many counts of this clonotype. The chain joins TRBV29-1 to TRBJ1-1; D not certain. Per germline, CDR1 SQVTM and CDR2 ANQGSEA. V gave up 4 bases and J gave up 2 bases, with 8 bases separating them. This CDR3 is built from 12 residues. The CDR3 nucleotides are TGCAGCGTTGGTTCGGGTAACACTGAAGCTTTCTTT. Amino acids: CSVGSGNTEAFF.

This clonotype was detected only a few times. This chain uses TRBV12-3 or TRBV12-4 with TRBJ2-7; no firm D call. V lost 0 bases, J lost 6 bases, and 9 bases lay in between. This CDR3 comprises 13 residues. The CDR3 coding sequence is TGTGCCAGCAGTTTAGCGCGCAAGTCCGAGCAGTACTTC. Translated: CASSLARKSEQYF.

The chain has TRBV27 and TRBJ1-6, with D possibly TRBD1 on 6 matching bases. The CDR3 totals 16 residues. V was pared by 8 bases and J by 6 bases, with 20 bases between. Germline V gene lookup returns CDR1 MNHEY and CDR2 SMNVEV (reference sequence). In nucleotides, the CDR3 is TGTGCCAGCGGACTTAAACAGGGTAAAAGTAATTCACCCCTCCACTTT. This translates into CASGLKQGKSNSPLHF.

As concerns this clonotype: One junction end disagrees with the germline gene, perhaps due to a read error. The chain recombines TRBV3-1 with TRBJ2-4; the D gene is possibly TRBD2 (6 bases). Germline V gives CDR1 LGHDT, CDR2 YNNKEL (reference sequence). This CDR3 is built from 17 residues. The CDR3, as DNA: TGTGCCAGCAGCCAAGAGGGGGTACTACTAGCCAAAAACATTCGGTACTTC. Its translation: CASSQEGVLLAKNIRYF.

The chain couples TRBV6-5 to TRBJ2-7, with 9 bases that match TRBD1. CDR3 size: 16 residues. After removal of 5 bases from V and 4 bases from J, the junction contained 12 bases not matched to a gene. The germline V gene has CDR1 MNHEY and CDR2 SVGAGI. This chain's CDR3 is CASSTIRTGVPYEQYF. The CDR3, as DNA: TGTGCCAGCAGTACAATCCGGACAGGGGTTCCGTACGAGCAGTACTTC.

The gene calls are TRBV10-3 and TRBJ1-6; no reliable D call. The CDR3 consists of 16 residues. Germline loops: CDR1 ENHRY, CDR2 SYGVKD. Trimming took 0 bases from V and 3 from J, leaving 9 bases between them. The CDR3 DNA reads as TGTGCCATCAGTGAGTCGAATGGACTCTATAATTCACCCCTCCACTTT. Protein: CAISESNGLYNSPLHF.

V is TRBV20-1 and J is TRBJ2-7, with D perhaps given as TRBD1 or TRBD2 (6 bases each). Per germline, CDR1 DFQATT and CDR2 SNEGSKA (reference sequence). Trimming shortened V by 6 bases and J by 2 bases, and 17 bases separated the two germline ends. The length of the CDR3 is 14 residues. The CDR3 loop reads CSAGIGGGTYEQYF. The CDR3 coding sequence is TGCAGTGCCGGTATCGGGGGCGGGACCTACGAGCAGTACTTC.